This TCR beta chain was obtained from a study of early T cells in non-severe SARS-CoV-2 infection. Across the whole study: Chains from this unsorted whole-blood bulk RNA could not be paired.

A remark on this clonotype: What it recognizes is unknown.

The protocol attached unique molecular identifiers to individual cDNA molecules. TCRdb passed the 5' RACE reads through MiXCR, listing each CDR3 protein once. The sample yields around 88,000 distinct CDR3 sequences, approximately 14% seen once. Notes on the study in general: Anti-spike CD8 specificities were favored by VDJdb matching, whose results missed private and CD4 specificities.

Germline V CDR1 and CDR2: LNHDA, SQIVND (reference sequence). This CDR3 has 15 amino acids. V gave up 7 bases and J gave up 3 bases, with 19 bases separating them. The source of this sequence is an adult who was a healthcare worker with PCR-confirmed SARS-CoV-2 infection or an uninfected control (not recorded which). V and J are TRBV19 and TRBJ2-7, with D perhaps TRBD2 (5 bases). The sequenced material came from whole blood. The DNA of the CDR3 is TGTGCCAGTATTTCCCGGGATGTCCCCCTCTACGAGCAGTACTTC. It codes for CASISRDVPLYEQYF. Full variable domain (rest looked up from reference TRBV19 and TRBJ2-7): DGGITQSPKYLFRKEGQNVTLSCEQNLNHDAMYWYRQDPGQGLRLIYYSQIVNDFQKGDIAEGYSVSREKKESFPLTVTSAQKNPTAFYLCASISRDVPLYEQYFGPGTRLTVT.